This TCR beta chain appears in the sequencing data of a study of OX40 agonist ivuxolimab in advanced cancers. Study-level information: With ivuxolimab, an agonistic anti-OX40 (CD134) antibody, patients were treated. Dose-escalation patients had hepatocellular carcinoma, melanoma, renal cell or head and neck cancer. It was permissible to have had prior anti-PD-1, anti-PD-L1 or anti-CTLA-4 therapy, and over 35% had some. Study-wide results and limits: The investigators did not determine what antigen specificity the expanded peripheral T cells had.

CDR1 is MDHEN, CDR2 SYDVKM, per germline. The trim removed 5 bases at V and 4 bases at J, leaving 8 bases unmatched. The CDR3 loop spans 16 amino acids. Clones were sequenced by immunoSEQ multiplex PCR, and TCRdb holds only the in-frame ones, with some missing. The data contain under 95,000 clones, 87% of them singletons. Points on this clone: Its specificity is not known.

The specimen comprised CD4+ or CD8+ T cells sorted from blood, sampled in a trial of the OX40 agonist ivuxolimab. This sequence was found in an adult with an advanced solid tumor such as melanoma, head and neck, liver or kidney cancer. This chain uses TRBV28 with TRBJ1-2, with 12 nucleotides matching TRBD1. In nucleotides, the CDR3 is TGTGCCAGCAGTCCTAAGGGGACAGGGGGCGCCTATGGCTACACCTTC. Encoded protein: CASSPKGTGGAYGYTF.